The present T cell receptor beta chain was sequenced within a study of blood T cells in healthy people across ages. Together with a sample-barcoded 5' primer, a J-beta primer mix was included in a second PCR lasting about 6 to 11 cycles. Each CDR3 protein gets one entry after TCRdb re-called the 5' RACE reads with MiXCR. The data contain over a million distinct CDR3 sequences, 42% of them singletons. The sample holds a few counts of this clonotype. V gave up 1 base and J gave up 2 bases, with 12 bases separating them. From germline, CDR1 is SGHTA and CDR2 FQGNSA. This CDR3 contains 15 residues. The sequence was collected from a woman under 30 in good health. V is TRBV7-2 and J is TRBJ2-7; TRBD2 is a possible D gene (6 bases). The specimen sequenced was blood. The CDR3 DNA reads TGTGCCAGCAGCTTAGATGCGACTAGTACCTACGAGCAGTACTTC. It specifies CASSLDATSTYEQYF.